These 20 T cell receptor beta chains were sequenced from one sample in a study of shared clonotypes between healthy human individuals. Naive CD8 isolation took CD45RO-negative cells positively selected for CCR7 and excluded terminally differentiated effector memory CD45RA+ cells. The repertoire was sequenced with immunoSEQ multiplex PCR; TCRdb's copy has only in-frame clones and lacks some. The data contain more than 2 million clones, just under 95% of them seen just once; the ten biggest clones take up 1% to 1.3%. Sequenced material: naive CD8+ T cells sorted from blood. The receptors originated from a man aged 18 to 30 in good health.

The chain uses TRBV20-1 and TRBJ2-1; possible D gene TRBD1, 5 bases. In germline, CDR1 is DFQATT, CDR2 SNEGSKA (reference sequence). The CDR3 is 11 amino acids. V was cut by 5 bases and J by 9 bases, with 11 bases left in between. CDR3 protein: CSAWQGGEQFF. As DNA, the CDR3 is TGCAGTGCTTGGCAGGGCGGTGAGCAGTTCTTC.

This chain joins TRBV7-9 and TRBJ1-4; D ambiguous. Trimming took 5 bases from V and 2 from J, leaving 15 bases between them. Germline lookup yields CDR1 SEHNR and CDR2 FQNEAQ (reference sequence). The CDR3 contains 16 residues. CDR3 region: CASSPPGIGTNEKLFF. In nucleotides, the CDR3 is TGTGCCAGCAGCCCACCCGGGATAGGGACTAATGAAAAACTGTTTTTT.

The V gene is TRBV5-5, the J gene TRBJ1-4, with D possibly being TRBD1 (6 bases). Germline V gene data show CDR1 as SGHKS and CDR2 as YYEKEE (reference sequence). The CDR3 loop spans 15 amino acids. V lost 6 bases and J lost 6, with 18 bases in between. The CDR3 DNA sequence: TGTGCCAGCAATCCGGTGGGAAGGGGGGATGAAAAACTGTTTTTT. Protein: CASNPVGRGDEKLFF. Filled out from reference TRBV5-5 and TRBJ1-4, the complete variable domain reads DAGVTQSPTHLIKTRGQQVTLRCSPISGHKSVSWYQQVLGQGPQFIFQYYEKEERGRGNFPDRFSARQFPNYSSELNVNALLLGDSALYLCASNPVGRGDEKLFFGSGTQLSVL.

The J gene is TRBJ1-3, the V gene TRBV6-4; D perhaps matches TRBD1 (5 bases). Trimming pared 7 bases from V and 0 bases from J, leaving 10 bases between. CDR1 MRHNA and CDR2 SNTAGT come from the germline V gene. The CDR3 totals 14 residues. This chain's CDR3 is CASTGRFSGNTIYF. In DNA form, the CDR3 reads TGTGCCAGCACGGGGCGTTTCTCTGGAAACACCATATATTTT.

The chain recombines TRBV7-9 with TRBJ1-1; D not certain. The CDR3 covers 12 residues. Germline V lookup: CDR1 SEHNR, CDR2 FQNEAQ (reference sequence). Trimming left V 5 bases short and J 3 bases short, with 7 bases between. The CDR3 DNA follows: TGTGCCAGCAGCCCAGTGTACACTGAAGCTTTCTTT. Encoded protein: CASSPVYTEAFF.

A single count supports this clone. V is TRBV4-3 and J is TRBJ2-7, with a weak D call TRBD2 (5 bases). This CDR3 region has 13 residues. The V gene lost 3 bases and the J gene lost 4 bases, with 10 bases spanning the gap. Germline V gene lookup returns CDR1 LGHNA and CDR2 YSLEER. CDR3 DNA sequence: TGCGCCAGCAGCCATGGACTGGGATACGAGCAGTACTTC. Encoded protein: CASSHGLGYEQYF.

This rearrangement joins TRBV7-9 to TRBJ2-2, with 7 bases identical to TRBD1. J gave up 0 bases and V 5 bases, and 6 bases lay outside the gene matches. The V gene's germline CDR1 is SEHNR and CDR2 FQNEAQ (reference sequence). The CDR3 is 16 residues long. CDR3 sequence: CASSATGAPNTGELFF. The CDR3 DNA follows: TGTGCCAGCAGCGCCACAGGGGCCCCGAACACCGGGGAGCTGTTTTTT.

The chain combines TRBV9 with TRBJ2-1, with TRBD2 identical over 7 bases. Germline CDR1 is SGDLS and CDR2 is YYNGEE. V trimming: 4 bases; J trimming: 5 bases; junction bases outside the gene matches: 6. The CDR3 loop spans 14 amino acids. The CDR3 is CASSPWGGDNEQFF. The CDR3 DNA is TGTGCCAGCAGCCCCTGGGGAGGGGACAATGAGCAGTTCTTC.

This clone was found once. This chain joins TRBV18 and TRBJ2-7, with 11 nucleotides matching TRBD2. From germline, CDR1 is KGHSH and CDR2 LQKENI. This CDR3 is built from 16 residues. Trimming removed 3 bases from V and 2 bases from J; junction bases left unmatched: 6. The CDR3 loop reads CASSPGVAGGAYEQYF. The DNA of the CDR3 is TGTGCCAGCTCACCTGGTGTAGCGGGAGGGGCCTACGAGCAGTACTTC.

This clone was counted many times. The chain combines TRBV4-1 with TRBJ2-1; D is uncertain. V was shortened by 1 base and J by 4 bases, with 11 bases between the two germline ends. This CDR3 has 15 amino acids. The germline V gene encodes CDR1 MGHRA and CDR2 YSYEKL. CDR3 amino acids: CASSQVLSGYNEQFF. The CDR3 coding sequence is TGCGCCAGCAGCCAAGTTCTATCCGGTTACAATGAGCAGTTCTTC.

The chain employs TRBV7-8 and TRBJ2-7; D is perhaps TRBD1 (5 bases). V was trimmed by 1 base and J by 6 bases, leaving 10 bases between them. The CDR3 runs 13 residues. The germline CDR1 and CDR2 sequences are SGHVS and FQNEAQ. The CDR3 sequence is CASSLDRTREQYF. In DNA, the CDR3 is TGTGCCAGCAGCTTAGACAGGACCCGCGAGCAGTACTTC.

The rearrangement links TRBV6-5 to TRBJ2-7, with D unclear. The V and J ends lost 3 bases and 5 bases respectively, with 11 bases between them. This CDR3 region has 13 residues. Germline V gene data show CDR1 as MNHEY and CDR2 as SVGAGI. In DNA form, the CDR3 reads TGTGCCAGCAGTTATTTGGGGTTTAACGAGCAGTACTTC. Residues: CASSYLGFNEQYF.

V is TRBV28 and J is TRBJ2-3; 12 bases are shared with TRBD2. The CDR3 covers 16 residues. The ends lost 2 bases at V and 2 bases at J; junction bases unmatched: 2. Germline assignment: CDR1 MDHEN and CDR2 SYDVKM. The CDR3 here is CASSLGTSGFTDTQYF. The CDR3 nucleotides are TGTGCCAGCAGTTTAGGGACTAGCGGGTTCACAGATACGCAGTATTTT.

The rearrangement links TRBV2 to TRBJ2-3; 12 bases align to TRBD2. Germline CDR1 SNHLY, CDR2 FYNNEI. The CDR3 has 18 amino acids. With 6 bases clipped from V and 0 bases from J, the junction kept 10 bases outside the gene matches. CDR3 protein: CASRAQWTSGASTDTQYF. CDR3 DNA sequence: TGTGCCAGCAGGGCACAGTGGACTAGCGGGGCTAGCACAGATACGCAGTATTTT.

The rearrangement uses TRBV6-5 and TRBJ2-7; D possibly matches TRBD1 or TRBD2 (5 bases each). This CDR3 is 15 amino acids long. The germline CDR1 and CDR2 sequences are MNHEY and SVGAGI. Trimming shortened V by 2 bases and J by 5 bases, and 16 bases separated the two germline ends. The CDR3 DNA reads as TGTGCCAGCAGTTACGGGACCGAAGTTCTGGACGAGCAGTACTTC. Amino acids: CASSYGTEVLDEQYF.

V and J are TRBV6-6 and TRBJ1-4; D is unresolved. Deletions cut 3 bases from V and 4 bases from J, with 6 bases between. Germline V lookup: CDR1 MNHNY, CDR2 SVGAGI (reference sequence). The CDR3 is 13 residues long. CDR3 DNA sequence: TGTGCCAGCAGTTATTACAGTAATGAAAAACTGTTTTTT. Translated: CASSYYSNEKLFF.

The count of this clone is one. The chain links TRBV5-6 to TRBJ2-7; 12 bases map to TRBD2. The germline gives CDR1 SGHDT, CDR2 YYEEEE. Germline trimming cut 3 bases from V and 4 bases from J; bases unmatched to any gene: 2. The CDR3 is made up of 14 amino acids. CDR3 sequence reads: CASSWGLAGYEQYF. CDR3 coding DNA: TGTGCCAGCAGCTGGGGACTAGCGGGTTACGAGCAGTACTTC.

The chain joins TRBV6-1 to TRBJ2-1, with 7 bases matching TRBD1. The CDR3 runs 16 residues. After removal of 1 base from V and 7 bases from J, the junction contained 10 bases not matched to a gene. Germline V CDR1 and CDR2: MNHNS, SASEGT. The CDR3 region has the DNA TGTGCCAGCAGTGAAGAGAGGGCTCGCAGGGGGAATGAGCAGTTCTTC. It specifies CASSEERARRGNEQFF.

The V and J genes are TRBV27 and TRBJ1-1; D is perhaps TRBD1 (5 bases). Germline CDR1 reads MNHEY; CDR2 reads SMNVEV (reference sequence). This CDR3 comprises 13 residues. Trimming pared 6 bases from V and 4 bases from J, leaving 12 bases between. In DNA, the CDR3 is TGTGCCAGCAGATCTCAGGGCTCCACTGAAGCTTTCTTT. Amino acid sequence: CASRSQGSTEAFF.

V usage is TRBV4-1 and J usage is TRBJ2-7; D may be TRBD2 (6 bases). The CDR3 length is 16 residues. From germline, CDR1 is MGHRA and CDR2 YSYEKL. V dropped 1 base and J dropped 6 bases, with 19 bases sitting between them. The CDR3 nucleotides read TGCGCCAGCAGCCAAGCCGGGGGAGGAGCAGTTTCCGAGCAGTACTTC. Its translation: CASSQAGGGAVSEQYF.